What follows are 2 T cell receptor beta chains derived from one specimen sequenced in a study of T cells after yellow fever vaccination. TCRdb processed the 5' RACE reads anew with MiXCR; each CDR3 protein has one entry. The table shows a few hundred thousand distinct CDR3 sequences, with about 7% occurring only once. Specimen: CD4+ T cells sorted from PBMCs, collected 15 days after the yellow fever booster vaccination. The receptor source for this set is a man in his thirties or forties who received the YFV17D yellow fever vaccine.

This clonotype was counted many times. The gene calls are TRBV5-1 and TRBJ2-7; no clear D gene. Trimming removed 2 bases at V and 4 bases at J, with 13 bases between. Per germline, CDR1 SGHRS and CDR2 YFSETQ. The CDR3 contains 14 residues. The CDR3 loop is CASSFGSSTYEQYF. DNA of the CDR3: TGCGCCAGCAGCTTCGGTTCTAGTACTTACGAGCAGTACTTC. Variable domain in full (rest from reference TRBV5-1 and TRBJ2-7): KAGVTQTPRYLIKTRGQQVTLSCSPISGHRSVSWYQQTPGQGLQFLFEYFSETQRNKGNFPGRFSGRQFSNSRSEMNVSTLELGDSALYLCASSFGSSTYEQYFGPGTRLTVT.

This chain joins TRBV25-1 and TRBJ2-1; D may correspond to TRBD1 or TRBD2 (5 bases each). Germline CDR1 and CDR2: MGHDK and SYGVNS. V lost 11 bases and J lost 2, with 10 bases in between. The CDR3 is made up of 12 amino acids. CDR3 sequence reads: CAGTLTYNEQFF. Written as DNA, the CDR3 is TGTGCCGGGACCCTCACCTACAATGAGCAGTTCTTC. The full variable domain, completed using reference TRBV25-1 and TRBJ2-1, is EADIYQTPRYLVIGTGKKITLECSQTMGHDKMYWYQQDPGMELHLIHYSYGVNSTEKGDLSSESTVSRIRTEHFPLTLESARPSHTSQYLCAGTLTYNEQFFGPGTRLTVL.